These 24 T cell receptor beta chains came from one sample sequenced in a study of T cells in tuberculosis. Assay used: immunoSEQ multiplex PCR; TCRdb lists only in-frame clones, some missing. The repertoire includes about 41,000 clones, nearly 97% of them detected once, and roughly 3.5% sits in the top ten. Sample: PBMCs. These receptors were obtained from a donor aged 5 to 30 with latent tuberculosis or without tuberculosis infection.

This chain links TRBV25-1 with TRBJ1-5; D is unresolved. V lost 3 bases and J lost 1, with 10 bases in between. The CDR3 contains 15 residues. The germline CDR1 and CDR2 sequences are MGHDK and SYGVNS. The CDR3 DNA reads as TGTGCCAGCAGTGAGGGCAGTGAAAGCAATCAGCCCCAGCATTTT. It translates to CASSEGSESNQPQHF.

The chain employs TRBV5-4 and TRBJ2-3; D is uncertain. Germline V gene sequence: CDR1 SGHNT, CDR2 YYREEE (reference sequence). This CDR3 spans 12 amino acids. Trimming took off 3 bases at V and 4 bases at J, with 6 bases between the two ends. This CDR3 reads CASSSEADTQYF. Here the CDR3 DNA reads TGTGCCAGCAGCTCTGAGGCAGATACGCAGTATTTT.

This rearrangement joins TRBV2 to TRBJ1-5; TRBD1 is a possible D gene (5 bases). V shed 6 bases and J shed 4 bases, with 19 bases lying between them. Germline V gene lookup returns CDR1 SNHLY and CDR2 FYNNEI. This CDR3 comprises 16 residues. Here the CDR3 DNA reads TGTGCCAGCAGCACCCCCCAGGGCAGGGTAAATCAGCCCCAGCATTTT. This sequence encodes CASSTPQGRVNQPQHF.

The V gene is TRBV30, the J gene TRBJ2-7, with 7 bases aligning to TRBD2. Germline V lookup: CDR1 GTSNPN, CDR2 SVGIG (reference sequence). Trimming took 0 bases from V and 2 from J; bases not matched to a gene: 10. The CDR3 is 16 residues long. The CDR3 sequence: CAWSVPPRRGAYEQYF. In DNA, the CDR3 is TGTGCCTGGAGTGTCCCCCCCCGACGGGGGGCCTACGAGCAGTACTTC.

The chain has TRBV5-6 and TRBJ1-2; TRBD1 might be the D (5 bases). V was clipped by 2 bases and J by 4 bases, with 15 bases between them. The CDR3 spans 15 residues. Germline lookup yields CDR1 SGHDT and CDR2 YYEEEE. CDR3 bases: TGTGCCAGCAGCTTTGGTGTGGGGCAGACCTATGGCTACACCTTC. Translation gives CASSFGVGQTYGYTF.

The V and J genes are TRBV27 and TRBJ2-3; no definite D call. The V gene lost 3 bases and the J gene lost 6 bases, with 7 bases spanning the gap. There are 12 residues in the CDR3. CDR1 and CDR2 from the germline V gene are MNHEY and SMNVEV (reference sequence). CDR3 residues: CASSFPRDTQYF. DNA of the CDR3: TGTGCCAGCAGTTTCCCCCGGGATACGCAGTATTTT.

The rearrangement links TRBV15 to TRBJ2-1; 8 bases align to TRBD2. Germline lookup yields CDR1 LNHNV and CDR2 YYDKDF (reference sequence). V lost 1 base, J lost 4 bases, and 3 bases stayed unmatched. The CDR3 contains 15 residues. This CDR3 is CATSRATSGYNEQFF. The CDR3 bases are TGTGCCACCAGCAGAGCTACTAGCGGTTACAATGAGCAGTTCTTC.

This clone was recorded only once. The V call is TRBV9, the J call TRBJ1-4, with D hard to call. Trimming cost V 3 bases and J 8 bases, with 17 bases left between them. CDR1 is SGDLS, CDR2 YYNGEE, per germline. CDR3 length: 15 amino acids. The CDR3 region is CASSAQLTSSEKLFF. CDR3 coding DNA: TGTGCCAGCAGCGCCCAACTGACTTCGAGCGAAAAACTGTTTTTT.

V and J are TRBV18 and TRBJ2-4, with a tentative D call TRBD2 (5 bases). The CDR3 loop spans 15 amino acids. Trimming cost V 3 bases and J 1 base, with 10 bases left between them. Germline V gives CDR1 KGHSH, CDR2 LQKENI. As DNA, the CDR3 is TGTGCCAGCTCACCGTGGTCGGGGGCCAAAAACATTCAGTACTTC. Translating it yields CASSPWSGAKNIQYF.

This clone was detected once. The chain carries TRBV11-2 and TRBJ2-7, with D perhaps TRBD1 (6 bases). The CDR3 has 14 residues. Germline V gene data show CDR1 as SGHAT and CDR2 as FQNNGV. Trimming took 5 bases from V and 3 from J, leaving 14 bases between them. CDR3 in DNA: TGTGCCAGCAGCCAGAGGGGGAATAACTACGAGCAGTACTTC. Translated, it gives CASSQRGNNYEQYF. Using reference TRBV11-2 and TRBJ2-7 for the parts outside the CDR3, the full variable domain is EAGVAQSPRYKIIEKRQSVAFWCNPISGHATLYWYQQILGQGPKLLIQFQNNGVVDDSQLPKDRFSAERLKGVDSTLKIQPAKLEDSAVYLCASSQRGNNYEQYFGPGTRLTVT.

The chain couples TRBV29-1 to TRBJ2-7, with 7 bases lining up with TRBD1. Germline-derived CDR1 and CDR2 are SQVTM and ANQGSEA. The ends lost 1 base at V and 2 bases at J; junction bases unmatched: 17. The CDR3 contains 18 residues. CDR3 DNA: TGCAGCGTTGAAGGGGCAGATCCGGGACAGATCCCCCCCTACGAGCAGTACTTC. Translation: CSVEGADPGQIPPYEQYF.

The chain links TRBV28 to TRBJ2-7; weak D call: TRBD2 (6 bases). The CDR3 is 14 amino acids. Germline CDR1 MDHEN, CDR2 SYDVKM. V was pared by 5 bases and J by 8 bases, with 19 bases between. The CDR3 region has the DNA TGTGCCAGCAGTCTTGGCGGGTCTCGCGGGAAGCAGTACTTC. This sequence encodes CASSLGGSRGKQYF.

The chain is built from TRBV4-1 and TRBJ1-5, with D hard to call. Trimming took off 0 bases at V and 0 bases at J, with 12 bases between the two ends. CDR3 length: 17 amino acids. From germline, CDR1 is MGHRA and CDR2 YSYEKL. CDR3 nucleotides: TGCGCCAGCAGCCAAGATCCGGGATACTATAGCAATCAGCCCCAGCATTTT. Residues: CASSQDPGYYSNQPQHF.

This chain connects TRBV19 to TRBJ1-5; D is perhaps TRBD1 (6 bases). V lost 5 bases to trimming and J lost 0 bases, with 20 bases between them. Per the germline V gene, CDR1 is LNHDA and CDR2 is SQIVND (reference sequence). This CDR3 comprises 18 residues. The CDR3 DNA reads as TGTGCCAGTAGTCCTCAGGGGCAGGGACGTTCTAGCAATCAGCCCCAGCATTTT. Amino acid sequence: CASSPQGQGRSSNQPQHF.

V usage is TRBV19 and J usage is TRBJ1-2; 8 bases match TRBD1. The CDR3 is made up of 15 amino acids. CDR1 LNHDA and CDR2 SQIVND come from the germline V gene (reference sequence). The ends lost 5 bases at V and 7 bases at J; junction bases unmatched: 12. The CDR3 loop is CASSQGPQGVSGYTF. CDR3 nucleotide sequence: TGTGCCAGTAGTCAAGGTCCACAGGGGGTGAGTGGCTACACCTTC. The full variable domain, rest sourced from reference TRBV19 and TRBJ1-2, is DGGITQSPKYLFRKEGQNVTLSCEQNLNHDAMYWYRQDPGQGLRLIYYSQIVNDFQKGDIAEGYSVSREKKESFPLTVTSAQKNPTAFYLCASSQGPQGVSGYTFGSGTRLTVV.

V gene TRBV6-5 combines with J gene TRBJ2-3; D gene ambiguous. V was shortened by 7 bases and J by 1 base, with 9 bases between the two germline ends. CDR3 size: 13 residues. Germline V lookup: CDR1 MNHEY, CDR2 SVGAGI. The CDR3 loop is CASTMLGTDTQYF. CDR3 nucleotide sequence: TGTGCCAGCACTATGTTAGGCACAGATACGCAGTATTTT.

This sequence joins TRBV7-9 and TRBJ1-6, with 11 positions matching TRBD1. There are 18 residues in the CDR3. Germline loops: CDR1 SEHNR, CDR2 FQNEAQ (reference sequence). V shed 8 bases and J 4 bases; nucleotides not matched to a gene: 13. The CDR3 coding sequence is TGTGCCAGCGGTGCGGGACAGGGGGGAATATGGTATAATTCACCCCTCCACTTT. Residues: CASGAGQGGIWYNSPLHF.

V usage is TRBV7-2 and J usage is TRBJ1-1, with D uncertain. CDR3 size: 15 residues. The germline V gene encodes CDR1 SGHTA and CDR2 FQGNSA. V was clipped by 2 bases and J by 0 bases, with 10 bases between them. Written as DNA, the CDR3 is TGTGCCAGCAGCTTAAGGCGGCAGTTGAACACTGAAGCTTTCTTT. Translated: CASSLRRQLNTEAFF.

The V call is TRBV11-2, the J call TRBJ1-5; 8 bases align to TRBD1. The CDR3 covers 15 residues. The V gene's germline CDR1 is SGHAT and CDR2 FQNNGV. Trimming cost V 1 base and J 3 bases; bases outside gene matches: 2. CDR3 nucleotide sequence: TGTGCCAGCAGCTTAGGACAGGGGAACAATCAGCCCCAGCATTTT. Translation gives CASSLGQGNNQPQHF.

The rearrangement uses TRBV2 and TRBJ2-2, with D perhaps TRBD2 (5 bases). Germline CDR1 is SNHLY and CDR2 is FYNNEI. Deletions cut 6 bases from V and 5 bases from J, with 10 bases between. CDR3 length: 13 amino acids. Written as DNA, the CDR3 is TGTGCCAGCAGAATGACTATTACCGGGGAGCTGTTTTTT. It codes for CASRMTITGELFF.

The chain joins TRBV30 to TRBJ2-3; TRBD1 matches at 9 bases. V shed 0 bases, J shed 5 bases, and the junction held 6 bases outside the gene matches. The CDR3 loop spans 15 amino acids. Germline V lookup: CDR1 GTSNPN, CDR2 SVGIG (reference sequence). The CDR3 nucleotides are TGTGCCTGGAGTGTACAGGGGGCACTGCGAGATACGCAGTATTTT. Encoded protein: CAWSVQGALRDTQYF. The full variable domain, completed using reference TRBV30 and TRBJ2-3, is SQTIHQWPATLVQPVGSPLSLECTVEGTSNPNLYWYRQAAGRGLQLLFYSVGIGQISSEVPQNLSASRPQDRQFILSSKKLLLSDSGFYLCAWSVQGALRDTQYFGPGTRLTVL.

This chain's CDR3 is CAWGGQATFYGYTF. The CDR3 DNA is TGTGCCTGGGGGGGACAGGCTACCTTCTATGGCTACACCTTC. The chain is built from TRBV30 and TRBJ1-2; TRBD1 matches at 8 bases. The CDR3 has 14 residues. V lost 5 bases to trimming and J lost 4 bases; unmatched junction nucleotides: 9. The germline gives CDR1 GTSNPN, CDR2 SVGIG (reference sequence).

The chain employs TRBV25-1 and TRBJ1-2; D call uncertain. This CDR3 region has 18 residues. V was shortened by 2 bases and J by 6 bases, with 25 bases between the two germline ends. Germline V lookup: CDR1 MGHDK, CDR2 SYGVNS. Here the CDR3 reads CASSETSGRNPQPNGYTF. The DNA of the CDR3 is TGTGCCAGCAGTGAAACAAGTGGCAGGAATCCACAACCCAATGGCTACACCTTC.

The chain carries TRBV29-1 and TRBJ2-1; 7 nucleotides match TRBD1. The CDR3 has 11 residues. In germline, CDR1 is SQVTM, CDR2 ANQGSEA. Unmatched junction bases numbered 12, after V lost 7 bases and J lost 15 bases. The CDR3 reads CSAVRQGEGFF. The CDR3 DNA is TGCAGCGCCGTGAGACAGGGTGAGGGGTTCTTC.